Each of the 19 T cell receptor beta chains below was sequenced from the same sample in a study of CD8+CD57+ T cells in acquired aplastic anemia. The study profiled TCR beta VDJ and CDR3 using genomic DNA as template. TCRdb re-derived calls from the reads in MiXCR, one entry per CDR3 protein. Among over 45,000 distinct CDR3 sequences listed, about 78% were seen once. Material: sorted CD4+, CD8+, or CD8+CD57+ T cells (not recorded which) from PBMCs. The origin of the receptors is a human donor in good health, serving as a control.

The chain combines TRBV20-1 with TRBJ2-3, with D unclear. Between the trimmed V and J ends, which lost 3 bases and 1 base, there was a span of 11 bases. The CDR3 sequence is 14 residues long. Germline V gene data show CDR1 as DFQATT and CDR2 as SNEGSKA (reference sequence). The CDR3 DNA reads TGCAGTGCTAGGAGTCTAGATGGCACAGATACGCAGTATTTT. Amino acid sequence: CSARSLDGTDTQYF.

This clonotype was picked up many times. The chain joins TRBV4-2 to TRBJ2-1; 9 bases match TRBD2. Germline loops: CDR1 LGHNA, CDR2 YNFKEQ. V shed 3 bases and J 6 bases; nucleotides not matched to a gene: 18. The CDR3 is 19 amino acids. The chain's CDR3 is CASSHDEGIAGAPGNEQFF. In nucleotides, the CDR3 is TGTGCCAGCAGCCACGATGAGGGAATAGCGGGAGCGCCGGGCAATGAGCAGTTCTTC.

J is TRBJ1-6 and V is TRBV25-1; D call uncertain. The germline V and J ends were trimmed by 5 bases and 10 bases, with 24 bases remaining between them. Germline CDR1 and CDR2: MGHDK and SYGVNS. The CDR3 spans 17 residues. The CDR3 loop is CASSPLGMDGGQSPLHF. The CDR3, as DNA: TGTGCCAGCAGTCCCTTGGGGATGGACGGCGGGCAATCACCCCTCCACTTT.

This chain links TRBV2 with TRBJ2-7; 8 bases match TRBD1. The CDR3 length is 14 residues. With V trimmed by 4 bases and J by 3 bases, 5 bases remained unmatched. Germline lookup yields CDR1 SNHLY and CDR2 FYNNEI. CDR3 coding DNA: TGTGCCAGCAGTGTTGACAGGGGTGGCTACGAGCAGTACTTC. It encodes CASSVDRGGYEQYF.

Note on this clonotype: An end of the junction differs from the germline gene, which may be a read error. The chain recombines TRBV2 with TRBJ1-4; D may be TRBD1 (5 bases). Per germline, CDR1 SNHLY and CDR2 FYNNEI. This CDR3 comprises 12 residues. The chain's CDR3 is CASNSDSEKLFF. CDR3 in DNA: TGTGCTAGCAACTCAGACAGCGAAAAACTGTTTTTT.

In this sample, this clonotype turned up once. This chain connects TRBV10-3 to TRBJ2-7; 9 bases are a match to TRBD2. The CDR3 runs to 19 residues. V shed 2 bases, J shed 3 bases, and the junction held 17 bases outside the gene matches. Per the germline V gene, CDR1 is ENHRY and CDR2 is SYGVKD. The CDR3: CAISEKMAGGPSWIYEQYF. CDR3 DNA sequence: TGTGCCATCAGTGAGAAAATGGCGGGAGGGCCCTCGTGGATCTACGAGCAGTACTTC.

The genes are TRBV19 and TRBJ2-5; 7 nucleotides match TRBD2. The CDR3 has 14 residues. Trimming took 4 bases from V and 5 from J; bases not matched to a gene: 7. Germline values: CDR1 LNHDA, CDR2 SQIVND (reference sequence). Here the CDR3 reads CASSSGGIDETQYF. The CDR3, as DNA: TGTGCCAGTAGTAGCGGGGGTATCGACGAGACCCAGTACTTC.

This clonotype showed up just once. V and J are TRBV9 and TRBJ2-7; tentative D call: TRBD1 (5 bases). V lost 4 bases and J lost 3, with 14 bases in between. There are 14 residues in the CDR3. CDR1 is SGDLS and CDR2 is YYNGEE in the germline V gene. The CDR3 DNA is TGTGCCAGCAGCCCAAGAGTGACAGACTACGAGCAGTACTTC. This translates into CASSPRVTDYEQYF.

This clonotype was detected once. The chain links TRBV7-2 to TRBJ2-5, with 8 bases matching TRBD1. With 5 bases clipped from V and 3 bases from J, the junction kept 5 bases outside the gene matches. Germline lookup yields CDR1 SGHTA and CDR2 FQGNSA. The CDR3 is 14 residues long. CDR3 sequence reads: CASSPWTGKETQYF. DNA for the CDR3: TGTGCCAGCAGCCCGTGGACAGGGAAAGAGACCCAGTACTTC.

The chain employs TRBV24-1 and TRBJ1-2; a weak D match, TRBD1 (5 bases). The CDR3 contains 15 residues. The germline V gene encodes CDR1 KGHDR and CDR2 SFDVKD. The V end was cut by 5 bases, the J end by 1 base, with 13 bases between. The CDR3 region is CATSARDGINYGYTF. CDR3 DNA sequence: TGTGCCACCAGTGCCCGGGACGGAATTAACTATGGCTACACCTTC.

Only a few counts were recorded for this clonotype. This rearrangement joins TRBV11-1 to TRBJ2-7; 9 bases match TRBD2. This CDR3 spans 21 amino acids. Germline assignment: CDR1 SGHAT and CDR2 FQDESV (reference sequence). With 4 bases clipped from V and 3 bases from J, the junction kept 25 bases outside the gene matches. In nucleotides, the CDR3 is TGTGCCAGCAGCTCCAGAGGTAGCGGGAGAGGGGGGGTGGGGTGGGGCTACGAGCAGTACTTC. It codes for CASSSRGSGRGGVGWGYEQYF.

The count of this clonotype is one. The rearrangement joins TRBV2 to TRBJ2-7; D gene unclear. The V gene's germline CDR1 is SNHLY and CDR2 FYNNEI. Trimming pared 6 bases from V and 3 bases from J, leaving 3 bases between. The CDR3 covers 10 residues. The CDR3 coding sequence is TGTGCCAGCAGCGGCTACGAGCAGTACTTC. Residues: CASSGYEQYF.

This clonotype was picked up one time. V gene TRBV4-3 combines with J gene TRBJ1-2; D is undetermined. CDR3 length: 14 amino acids. From germline, CDR1 is LGHNA and CDR2 YSLEER. Trimming removed 1 base from V and 2 bases from J, with 8 bases in between. The CDR3 coding sequence is TGCGCCAGCAGCCAAGGTACAGCAAACTATGGCTACACCTTC. This translates into CASSQGTANYGYTF.

There are a few counts of this clonotype. This chain links TRBV19 with TRBJ2-7; D remains unclear. This CDR3 comprises 13 residues. Between the trimmed V and J ends, which lost 7 bases and 5 bases, there was a span of 15 bases. Looked up from germline, CDR1 is LNHDA and CDR2 is SQIVND (reference sequence). The CDR3 protein is CASTTSLFDEQYF. CDR3 DNA: TGTGCCAGTACGACTTCGTTATTCGACGAGCAGTACTTC.

The rearrangement links TRBV7-9 to TRBJ2-3; 9 positions agree with TRBD2. Germline trimming cut 5 bases from V and 6 bases from J; bases unmatched to any gene: 6. From germline, CDR1 is SEHNR and CDR2 FQNEAQ (reference sequence). The CDR3 runs 14 residues. The CDR3 bases are TGTGCCAGCAGCCCTGGGACTAGCAGGGATACGCAGTATTTT. It codes for CASSPGTSRDTQYF.

The chain is built from TRBV14 and TRBJ2-1, with no clear D. Germline values: CDR1 SGHDN, CDR2 FVKESK. CDR3 size: 12 residues. V lost 0 bases, J lost 10 bases, and 7 bases lay in between. CDR3 amino acids: CASSQDGREQFF. The CDR3 bases are TGTGCCAGCAGCCAAGATGGACGGGAGCAGTTCTTC.

This clonotype was observed a few times. The chain uses TRBV10-3 and TRBJ1-6; a weak D match, TRBD1 (6 bases). V lost 0 bases and J lost 11, with 14 bases in between. The CDR3 contains 15 residues. Germline values: CDR1 ENHRY, CDR2 SYGVKD. The CDR3 sequence: CAISESAGAKTPLHF. The CDR3 DNA reads TGTGCCATCAGTGAGTCAGCAGGGGCGAAAACACCCCTCCACTTT.

This sequence joins TRBV7-2 and TRBJ1-1; maybe TRBD1 (6 bases). Trimming shortened V by 6 bases and J by 1 base, and 9 bases separated the two germline ends. The CDR3 sequence is 13 residues long. Germline V lookup: CDR1 SGHTA, CDR2 FQGNSA. CDR3 amino acids: CASRRQENTEAFF. The CDR3 DNA reads as TGTGCCAGCAGACGACAGGAGAACACTGAAGCTTTCTTT.

The chain employs TRBV11-2 and TRBJ2-6, with D maybe TRBD2 (6 bases). CDR1 and CDR2 from the germline V gene are SGHAT and FQNNGV. Trimming removed 3 bases from V and 4 bases from J, with 22 bases in between. The length of the CDR3 is 19 residues. The CDR3 DNA follows: TGTGCCAGCAGCTTCTGGGGACTCCGCCAGATGCTGGGGGCCAACGTCCTGACTTTC. As protein: CASSFWGLRQMLGANVLTF.